One sample yielded the 16 T cell receptor beta chains listed below, sequenced in a study of CD8+ T cells in alopecia areata. The treatment: oral pan-JAK inhibitor, 5-10 mg twice daily. Sequencing relied on a cDNA template that was reverse transcribed from extracted RNA. Assay used: immunoSEQ multiplex PCR; TCRdb lists only in-frame clones, some missing. Counted here are about 140,000 clones, about 85% occurring once; the ten biggest clones make up under 15%. This material consisted of CD8+ T cells sorted from blood, taken at week 4, from a patient treated with tofacitinib. These receptors were obtained from a human donor with alopecia areata.

The rearrangement links TRBV7-2 to TRBJ1-1; no clear D. Germline V lookup: CDR1 SGHTA, CDR2 FQGNSA. CDR3 length equals 16 residues. Trimming left V 7 bases short and J 4 bases short, with 22 bases between. The CDR3, as DNA: TGTGCCAGCACAGACACCTCCCTACGTTTGAGCACTGAAGCTTTCTTT. This sequence encodes CASTDTSLRLSTEAFF.

The V and J genes are TRBV7-8 and TRBJ2-3; 11 nucleotides match TRBD2. The CDR3 is 19 amino acids. Trimming cost V 3 bases and J 0 bases; bases outside gene matches: 11. Germline loops: CDR1 SGHVS, CDR2 FQNEAQ. The CDR3 sequence is CASSLPLAGGLISTDTQYF. As DNA, the CDR3 is TGTGCCAGCAGCTTGCCCCTAGCGGGGGGCCTTATTAGCACAGATACGCAGTATTTT.

To note about this clone: The same CDR3 is also encoded by other DNA sequences in this sample. The chain uses TRBV27 and TRBJ1-5; D is ambiguous. CDR3 length: 13 residues. Germline values: CDR1 MNHEY, CDR2 SMNVEV (reference sequence). V lost 6 bases to trimming and J lost 0 bases, with 6 bases between them. CDR3 region: CASSPYSNQPQHF. The CDR3 DNA follows: TGTGCCAGCAGCCCGTATAGCAATCAGCCCCAGCATTTT.

The chain has TRBV6-6 and TRBJ2-7, with D hard to call. The CDR3 consists of 16 residues. Per germline, CDR1 MNHNY and CDR2 SVGAGI (reference sequence). Trimming removed 0 bases at V and 3 bases at J, with 15 bases between. The CDR3 region is CASSYSGARSFYEQYF. CDR3 bases: TGTGCCAGCAGTTACTCAGGTGCGAGGTCTTTCTACGAGCAGTACTTC.

The genes are TRBV6-1 and TRBJ1-2; weak D call: TRBD1 (5 bases). Per the germline V gene, CDR1 is MNHNS and CDR2 is SASEGT. This CDR3 region has 13 residues. The V gene lost 3 bases and the J gene lost 4 bases, with 9 bases spanning the gap. The chain's CDR3 is CASSDAGGYGYTF. For the CDR3, the DNA is TGTGCCAGCAGTGATGCGGGGGGCTATGGCTACACCTTC.

The chain combines TRBV4-1 with TRBJ2-7; TRBD2 might be the D (5 bases). The CDR3 is made up of 15 amino acids. V was cut by 4 bases and J by 2 bases, with 15 bases left in between. Germline CDR1 and CDR2: MGHRA and YSYEKL. The CDR3 protein is CASSPGKLSPYEQYF. The CDR3 coding sequence is TGCGCCAGCAGCCCCGGGAAATTGAGCCCCTACGAGCAGTACTTC.

The rearrangement uses TRBV7-8 and TRBJ2-5; 8 nucleotides match TRBD2. Losses at the gene ends were 1 base for V and 5 bases for J; bases not matched to a gene: 3. Germline V gene data show CDR1 as SGHVS and CDR2 as FQNEAQ. The CDR3 consists of 14 residues. CDR3 in DNA: TGTGCCAGCAGCTTAGGCGGGGGGATCGAGACCCAGTACTTC. It encodes CASSLGGGIETQYF. Combining the CDR3 with reference TRBV7-8 and TRBJ2-5 gives the whole variable domain GAGVSQSPRYKVAKRGQDVALRCDPISGHVSLFWYQQALGQGPEFLTYFQNEAQLDKSGLPSDRFFAERPEGSVSTLKIQRTQQEDSAVYLCASSLGGGIETQYFGPGTRLLVL.

This sequence joins TRBV7-8 and TRBJ1-6, with a possible D match to TRBD1 (5 bases). The CDR3 contains 14 residues. The V end lost 0 bases, the J end lost 7 bases, and 7 bases lay between the germline ends. The germline V gene encodes CDR1 SGHVS and CDR2 FQNEAQ. The DNA for the CDR3 is TGTGCCAGCAGCTTAGCGGGGGTCAATTCACCCCTCCACTTT. It translates to CASSLAGVNSPLHF.

The chain employs TRBV4-1 and TRBJ2-6; D is unresolved. Germline V gene lookup returns CDR1 MGHRA and CDR2 YSYEKL. V dropped 2 bases and J dropped 0 bases, with 5 bases sitting between them. The CDR3 contains 15 residues. The CDR3 DNA follows: TGCGCCAGCAGCCAACGGAACTCTGGGGCCAACGTCCTGACTTTC. It is translated as CASSQRNSGANVLTF.

The V gene is TRBV27, the J gene TRBJ2-1; D possibly corresponds to TRBD2 (6 bases). CDR3 length equals 17 residues. Germline V lookup: CDR1 MNHEY, CDR2 SMNVEV (reference sequence). Trimming cost V 4 bases and J 4 bases, with 20 bases left between them. The CDR3 DNA follows: TGTGCCAGCAGTTCCCCCTCGCGGGACTTGATATACAATGAGCAGTTCTTC. It translates to CASSSPSRDLIYNEQFF.

The V gene is TRBV4-2, the J gene TRBJ2-3; 16 bases are shared with TRBD2. Trimming removed 5 bases from V and 4 bases from J; junction bases left unmatched: 3. This CDR3 is built from 16 residues. Germline V lookup: CDR1 LGHNA, CDR2 YNFKEQ. DNA for the CDR3: TGTGCCAGCAGCGGCGGGACTAGCGGGGGGGCAGATACGCAGTATTTT. Protein product: CASSGGTSGGADTQYF.

The CDR3 nucleotides read TGCAGCGTTGAAGTCCCGGGACAGGGGGTAGGGGAGCAGTACTTC. This codes for CSVEVPGQGVGEQYF. The gene calls are TRBV29-1 and TRBJ2-7; 11 bases match TRBD1. Per germline, CDR1 SQVTM and CDR2 ANQGSEA. Trimming at V came to 1 base and at J to 7 bases, leaving 9 bases not matched to a gene. The CDR3 extends over 15 amino acids.

The genes are TRBV29-1 and TRBJ1-1, with a possible D match to TRBD1 (5 bases). V was shortened by 8 bases and J by 7 bases, with 14 bases between the two germline ends. The CDR3 is 11 residues long. Germline V lookup: CDR1 SQVTM, CDR2 ANQGSEA. Here the CDR3 reads CSSLVGGEAFF. CDR3 bases: TGCAGCTCACTCGTTGGGGGTGAAGCTTTCTTT.

As regards this clone: The junction departs from germline at one end; a sequencing error may be responsible. The V call is TRBV4-1, the J call TRBJ2-7; 9 positions agree with TRBD2. The CDR3 is 17 amino acids. In germline, CDR1 is MGHRA, CDR2 YSYEKL. CDR3 sequence (DNA): TGCGCCAGCAGCCTAAACGAACTTAGCGGGGGCTCCCACGAGCAGTACTTC. Protein sequence: CASSLNELSGGSHEQYF.

Details on this clone: The final CDR3 position lacks the conserved phenylalanine or tryptophan, pointing to a likely read error. The DNA is omitted, as the CDR3 cannot be located on it reliably, and the CDR3 follows TCRdb's listing. The chain carries TRBV10-2 and TRBJ2-7. The CDR3 adds up to 12 amino acids, both ends counted. Germline V gene data show CDR1 as WSHSY and CDR2 as SAAADI. CDR3 sequence: CASSERAVNMSL.

J is TRBJ1-1 and V is TRBV5-6; no clear D gene. V dropped 3 bases and J dropped 5 bases, with 11 bases sitting between them. The CDR3 loop spans 13 amino acids. Germline loops: CDR1 SGHDT, CDR2 YYEEEE. The CDR3 nucleotides read TGTGCCAGCAGCTCGCAGGCGGCAACTGAAGCTTTCTTT. The encoded protein is CASSSQAATEAFF.